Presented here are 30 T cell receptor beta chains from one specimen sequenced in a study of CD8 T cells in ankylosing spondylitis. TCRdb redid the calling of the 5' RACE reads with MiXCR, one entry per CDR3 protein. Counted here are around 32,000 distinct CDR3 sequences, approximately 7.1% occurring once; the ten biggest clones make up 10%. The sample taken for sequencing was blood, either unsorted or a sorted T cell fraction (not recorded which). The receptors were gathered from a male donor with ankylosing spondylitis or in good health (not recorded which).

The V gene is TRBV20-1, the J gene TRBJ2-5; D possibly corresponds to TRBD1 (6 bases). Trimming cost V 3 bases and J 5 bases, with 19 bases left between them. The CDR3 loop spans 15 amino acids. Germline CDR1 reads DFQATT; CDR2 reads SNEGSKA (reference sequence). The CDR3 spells CSASEVETGRETQYF. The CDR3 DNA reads TGCAGTGCTAGTGAGGTGGAAACAGGGCGTGAGACCCAGTACTTC.

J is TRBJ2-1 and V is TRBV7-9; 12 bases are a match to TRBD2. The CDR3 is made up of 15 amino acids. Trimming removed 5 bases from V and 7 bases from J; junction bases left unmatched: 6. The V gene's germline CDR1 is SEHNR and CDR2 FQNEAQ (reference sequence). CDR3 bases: TGTGCCAGCAGCCGAGGACTAGCGGGATCTAATGAGCAGTTCTTC. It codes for CASSRGLAGSNEQFF.

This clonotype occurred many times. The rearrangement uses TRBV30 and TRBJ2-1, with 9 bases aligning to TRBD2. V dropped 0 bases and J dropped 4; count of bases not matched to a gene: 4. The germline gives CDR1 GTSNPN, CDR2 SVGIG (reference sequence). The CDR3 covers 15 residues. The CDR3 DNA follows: TGTGCCTGGAGTGTTTTCGCGGGAGGGTACAATGAGCAGTTCTTC. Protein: CAWSVFAGGYNEQFF.

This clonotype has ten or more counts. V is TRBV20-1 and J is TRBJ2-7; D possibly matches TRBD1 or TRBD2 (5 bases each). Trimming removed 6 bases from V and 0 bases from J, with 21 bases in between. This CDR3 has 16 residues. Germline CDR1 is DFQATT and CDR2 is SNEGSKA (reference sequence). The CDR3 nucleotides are TGCAGTGCCCTCTCAGGGACCCTATCTAGCTCCTACGAGCAGTACTTC. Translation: CSALSGTLSSSYEQYF.

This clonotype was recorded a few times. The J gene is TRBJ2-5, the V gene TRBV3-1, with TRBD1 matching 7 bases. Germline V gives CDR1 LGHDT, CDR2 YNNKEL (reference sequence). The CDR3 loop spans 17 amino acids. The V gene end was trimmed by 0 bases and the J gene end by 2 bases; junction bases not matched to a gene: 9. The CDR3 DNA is TGTGCCAGCAGCCAAGATTTAGGAGGACAGGCACAAGAGACCCAGTACTTC. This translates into CASSQDLGGQAQETQYF.

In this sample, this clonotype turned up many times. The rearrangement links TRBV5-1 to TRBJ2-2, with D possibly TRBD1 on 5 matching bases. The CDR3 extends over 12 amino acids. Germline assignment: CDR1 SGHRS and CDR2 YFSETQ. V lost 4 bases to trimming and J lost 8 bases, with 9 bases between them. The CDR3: CASSAGYGELFF. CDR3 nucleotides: TGCGCCAGCAGCGCAGGGTATGGGGAGCTGTTTTTT.

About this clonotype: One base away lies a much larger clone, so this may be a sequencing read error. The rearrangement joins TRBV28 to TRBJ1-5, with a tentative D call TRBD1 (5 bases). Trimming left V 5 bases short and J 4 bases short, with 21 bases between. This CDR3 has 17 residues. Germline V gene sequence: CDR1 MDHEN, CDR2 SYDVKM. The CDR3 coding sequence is TGTGCCAGCAGTACTGAAAACATGGGGGTGCCGAATCAGCCCCAGCATTTT. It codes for CASSTENMGVPNQPQHF.

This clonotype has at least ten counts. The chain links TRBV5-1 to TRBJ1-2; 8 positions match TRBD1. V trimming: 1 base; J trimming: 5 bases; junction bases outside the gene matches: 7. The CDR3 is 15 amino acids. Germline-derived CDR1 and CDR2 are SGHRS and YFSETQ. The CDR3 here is CASSLIQGASYGYTF. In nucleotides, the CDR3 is TGCGCCAGCAGCTTGATTCAGGGGGCGAGTTATGGCTACACCTTC.

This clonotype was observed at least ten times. The CDR3 coding sequence is TGTGCCAGCAGCTTTCGTCAGGGGGTTTCAGATACGCAGTATTTT. Encoded protein: CASSFRQGVSDTQYF. The rearrangement joins TRBV5-6 to TRBJ2-3; 7 bases are a match to TRBD1. The germline V gene has CDR1 SGHDT and CDR2 YYEEEE. Germline trimming cut 2 bases from V and 4 bases from J; bases unmatched to any gene: 7. The CDR3 runs 15 residues.

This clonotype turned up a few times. The CDR3 nucleotides read TGTGCCAGCAGCTTCCGGGAGGGCCGGAGCACAGATACGCAGTATTTT. It is translated as CASSFREGRSTDTQYF. The chain employs TRBV7-8 and TRBJ2-3; 8 nucleotides agree with TRBD2. The CDR3 spans 16 residues. In germline, CDR1 is SGHVS, CDR2 FQNEAQ. The ends lost 3 bases at V and 0 bases at J; junction bases unmatched: 5.

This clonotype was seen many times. The CDR3 loop is CSARDPGGGNSYEQYF. CDR3 nucleotide sequence: TGCAGTGCTAGAGATCCGGGTGGAGGGAACTCCTACGAGCAGTACTTC. The V gene is TRBV20-1, the J gene TRBJ2-7; TRBD2 might be the D (6 bases). The CDR3 is 16 amino acids. CDR1 and CDR2 (germline): DFQATT, SNEGSKA (reference sequence). Deletions cut 0 bases from V and 0 bases from J, with 15 bases between.

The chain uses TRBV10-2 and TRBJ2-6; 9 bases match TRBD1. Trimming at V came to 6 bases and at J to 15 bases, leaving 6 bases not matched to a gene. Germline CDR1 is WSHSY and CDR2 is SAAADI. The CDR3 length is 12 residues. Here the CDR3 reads CASSPGQGGLTF. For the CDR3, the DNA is TGCGCCAGCAGCCCGGGACAGGGAGGCCTGACTTTC.

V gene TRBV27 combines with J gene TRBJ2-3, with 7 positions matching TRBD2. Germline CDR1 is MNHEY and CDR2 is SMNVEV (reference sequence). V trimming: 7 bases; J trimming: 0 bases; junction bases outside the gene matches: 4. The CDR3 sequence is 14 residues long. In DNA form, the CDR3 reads TGTGCCAGCAAGCGGGGATCTAGCACAGATACGCAGTATTTT. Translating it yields CASKRGSSTDTQYF.

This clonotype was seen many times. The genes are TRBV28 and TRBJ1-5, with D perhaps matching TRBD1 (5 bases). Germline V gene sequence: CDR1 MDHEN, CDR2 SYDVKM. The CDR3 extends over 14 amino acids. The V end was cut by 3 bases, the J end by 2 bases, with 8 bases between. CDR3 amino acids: CASSLLGGNQPQHF. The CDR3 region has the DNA TGTGCCAGCAGTTTGTTAGGGGGCAATCAGCCCCAGCATTTT.

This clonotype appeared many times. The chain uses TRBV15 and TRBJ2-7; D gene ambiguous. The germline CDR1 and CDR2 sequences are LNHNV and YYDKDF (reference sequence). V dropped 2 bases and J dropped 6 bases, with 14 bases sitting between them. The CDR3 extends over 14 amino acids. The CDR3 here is CATSRSPTEREQYF. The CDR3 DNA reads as TGTGCCACCAGCAGATCCCCAACCGAACGCGAGCAGTACTTC.

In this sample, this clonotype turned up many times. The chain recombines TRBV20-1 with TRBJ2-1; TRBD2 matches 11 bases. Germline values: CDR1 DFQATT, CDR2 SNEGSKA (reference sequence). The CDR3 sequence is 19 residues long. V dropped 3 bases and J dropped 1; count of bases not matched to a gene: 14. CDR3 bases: TGCAGTGCTAGCTCCGCGACTAGCGGGATTGCCCTTTCCTACAATGAGCAGTTCTTC. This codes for CSASSATSGIALSYNEQFF.

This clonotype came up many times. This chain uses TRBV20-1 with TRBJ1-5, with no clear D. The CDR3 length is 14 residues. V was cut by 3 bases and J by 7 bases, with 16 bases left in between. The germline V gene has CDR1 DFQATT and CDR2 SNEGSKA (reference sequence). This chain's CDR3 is CSARTGSFGQPQHF. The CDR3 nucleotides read TGCAGTGCTAGGACCGGGAGTTTCGGACAGCCCCAGCATTTT.

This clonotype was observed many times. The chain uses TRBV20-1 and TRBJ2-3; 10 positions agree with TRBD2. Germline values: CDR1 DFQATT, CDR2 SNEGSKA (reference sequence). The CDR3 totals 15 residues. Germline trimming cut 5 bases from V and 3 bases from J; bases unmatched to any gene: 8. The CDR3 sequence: CSAAKAGGPTDTQYF. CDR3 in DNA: TGCAGTGCTGCGAAAGCGGGAGGGCCGACAGATACGCAGTATTTT.

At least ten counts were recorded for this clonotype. CDR3 in amino acids: CASSLRSGSNTGELFF. In DNA, the CDR3 is TGTGCCAGCAGCCTACGTAGCGGGAGTAACACCGGGGAGCTGTTTTTT. V is TRBV7-2 and J is TRBJ2-2; 9 nucleotides line up with TRBD2. The CDR3 runs 16 residues. V shed 5 bases, J shed 2 bases, and the junction held 6 bases outside the gene matches. CDR1 is SGHTA, CDR2 FQGNSA, per germline.

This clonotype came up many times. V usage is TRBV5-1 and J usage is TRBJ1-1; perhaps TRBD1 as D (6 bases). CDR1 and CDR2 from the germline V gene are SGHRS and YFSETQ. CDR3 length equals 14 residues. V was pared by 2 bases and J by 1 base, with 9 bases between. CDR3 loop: CASSFQTGNTEAFF. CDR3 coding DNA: TGCGCCAGCAGCTTCCAGACAGGGAACACTGAAGCTTTCTTT.

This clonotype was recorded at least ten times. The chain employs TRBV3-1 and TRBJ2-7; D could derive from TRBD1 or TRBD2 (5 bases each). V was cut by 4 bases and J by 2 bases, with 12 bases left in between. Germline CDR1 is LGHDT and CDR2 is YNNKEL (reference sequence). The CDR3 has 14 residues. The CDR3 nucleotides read TGTGCCAGCAGCCGCGCAGGGACGGCCTACGAGCAGTACTTC. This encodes CASSRAGTAYEQYF.

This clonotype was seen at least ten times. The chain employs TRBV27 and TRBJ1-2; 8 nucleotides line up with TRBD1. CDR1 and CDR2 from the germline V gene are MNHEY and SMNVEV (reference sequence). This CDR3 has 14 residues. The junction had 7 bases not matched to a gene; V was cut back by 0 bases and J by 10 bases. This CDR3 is CASSLSWAGGAYTF. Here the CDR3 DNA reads TGTGCCAGCAGTTTATCGTGGGCAGGGGGCGCCTACACCTTC.

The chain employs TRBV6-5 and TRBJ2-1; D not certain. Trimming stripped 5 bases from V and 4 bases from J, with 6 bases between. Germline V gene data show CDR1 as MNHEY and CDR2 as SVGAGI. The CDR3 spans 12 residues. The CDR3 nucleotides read TGTGCCAGCAGTGCCCGGTACAATGAGCAGTTCTTC. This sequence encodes CASSARYNEQFF.

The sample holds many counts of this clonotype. The CDR3 loop reads CASSLSSGRYPYEQYF. As DNA, the CDR3 is TGTGCCAGCAGCTTGTCTAGCGGGAGATATCCCTACGAGCAGTACTTC. J is TRBJ2-7 and V is TRBV9, with TRBD2 identical over 10 bases. Per germline, CDR1 SGDLS and CDR2 YYNGEE. The CDR3 runs 16 residues. V shed 4 bases and J 2 bases; nucleotides not matched to a gene: 9.

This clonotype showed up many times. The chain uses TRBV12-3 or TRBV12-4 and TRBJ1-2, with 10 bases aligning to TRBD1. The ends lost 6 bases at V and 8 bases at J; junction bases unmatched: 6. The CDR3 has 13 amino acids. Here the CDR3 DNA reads TGTGCCAGCAGAGGGACAGGGGTTAGCGGCTACACCTTC. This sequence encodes CASRGTGVSGYTF.

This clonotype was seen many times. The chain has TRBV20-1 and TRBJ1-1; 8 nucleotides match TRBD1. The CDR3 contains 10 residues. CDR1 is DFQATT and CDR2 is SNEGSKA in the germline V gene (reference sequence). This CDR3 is CVTGGTEAFF. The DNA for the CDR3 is TGCGTTACAGGGGGCACTGAAGCTTTCTTT.

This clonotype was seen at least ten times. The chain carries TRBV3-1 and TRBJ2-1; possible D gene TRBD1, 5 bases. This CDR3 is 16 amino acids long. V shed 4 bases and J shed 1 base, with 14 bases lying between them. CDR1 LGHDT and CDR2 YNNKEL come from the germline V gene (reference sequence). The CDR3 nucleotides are TGTGCCAGCAGCCGCCTCGTGCAGGGTTCCTACAATGAGCAGTTCTTC. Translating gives CASSRLVQGSYNEQFF.

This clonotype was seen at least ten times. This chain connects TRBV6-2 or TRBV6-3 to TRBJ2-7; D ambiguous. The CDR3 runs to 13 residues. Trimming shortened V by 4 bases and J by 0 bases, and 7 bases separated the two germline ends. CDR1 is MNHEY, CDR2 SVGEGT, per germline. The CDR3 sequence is CASSSPNSYEQYF. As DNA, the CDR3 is TGTGCCAGCAGTTCCCCTAACTCCTACGAGCAGTACTTC.

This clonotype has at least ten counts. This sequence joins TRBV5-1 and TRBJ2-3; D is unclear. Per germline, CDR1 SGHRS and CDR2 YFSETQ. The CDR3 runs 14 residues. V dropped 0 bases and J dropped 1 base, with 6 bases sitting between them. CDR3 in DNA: TGCGCCAGCAGCTTGGATAAGGGCACAGATACGCAGTATTTT. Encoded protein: CASSLDKGTDTQYF.

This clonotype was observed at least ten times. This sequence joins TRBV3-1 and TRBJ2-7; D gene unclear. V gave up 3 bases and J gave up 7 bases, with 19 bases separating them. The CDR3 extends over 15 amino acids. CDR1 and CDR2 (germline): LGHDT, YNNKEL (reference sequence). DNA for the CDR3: TGTGCCAGCAGCCATGACACCGGAGAAACTCGGGAGCAGTACTTC. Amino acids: CASSHDTGETREQYF.